This T cell receptor (beta chain) emerged from a study of OX40 agonist ivuxolimab in advanced cancers. The length of the CDR3 is 15 residues. V shed 6 bases and J shed 0 bases, with 13 bases lying between them. Germline V gene data show CDR1 as SGHDT and CDR2 as YYEEEE. Measured with immunoSEQ multiplex PCR; TCRdb has only the in-frame clones, and not every one. The repertoire holds 60,000 to 80,000 clones, with roughly 84% as singletons. This TCR derives from an adult with an advanced solid tumor such as melanoma, head and neck, liver or kidney cancer. V gene TRBV5-6 combines with J gene TRBJ2-1; D not certain. The sequences come from CD4+ or CD8+ T cells sorted from blood, collected in a trial of the OX40 agonist ivuxolimab. The CDR3 loop reads CASTPNSGSYNEQFF. In DNA, the CDR3 is TGTGCCAGCACGCCAAACTCAGGCTCCTACAATGAGCAGTTCTTC.